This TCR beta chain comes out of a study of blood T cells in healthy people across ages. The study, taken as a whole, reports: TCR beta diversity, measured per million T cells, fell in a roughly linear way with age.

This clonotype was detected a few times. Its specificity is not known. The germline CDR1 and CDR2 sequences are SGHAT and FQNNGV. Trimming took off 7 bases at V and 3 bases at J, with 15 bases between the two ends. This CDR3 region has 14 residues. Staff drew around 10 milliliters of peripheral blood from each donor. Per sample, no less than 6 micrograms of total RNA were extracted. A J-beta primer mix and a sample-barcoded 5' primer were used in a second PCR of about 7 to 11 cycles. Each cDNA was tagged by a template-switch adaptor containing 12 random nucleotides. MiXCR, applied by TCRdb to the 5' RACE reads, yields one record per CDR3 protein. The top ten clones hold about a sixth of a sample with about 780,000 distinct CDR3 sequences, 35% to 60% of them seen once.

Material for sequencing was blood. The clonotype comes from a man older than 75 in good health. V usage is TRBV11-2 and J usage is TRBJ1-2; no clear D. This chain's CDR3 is CASTRDGADYGYTF. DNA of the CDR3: TGTGCCAGCACCCGAGATGGCGCAGACTATGGCTACACCTTC.